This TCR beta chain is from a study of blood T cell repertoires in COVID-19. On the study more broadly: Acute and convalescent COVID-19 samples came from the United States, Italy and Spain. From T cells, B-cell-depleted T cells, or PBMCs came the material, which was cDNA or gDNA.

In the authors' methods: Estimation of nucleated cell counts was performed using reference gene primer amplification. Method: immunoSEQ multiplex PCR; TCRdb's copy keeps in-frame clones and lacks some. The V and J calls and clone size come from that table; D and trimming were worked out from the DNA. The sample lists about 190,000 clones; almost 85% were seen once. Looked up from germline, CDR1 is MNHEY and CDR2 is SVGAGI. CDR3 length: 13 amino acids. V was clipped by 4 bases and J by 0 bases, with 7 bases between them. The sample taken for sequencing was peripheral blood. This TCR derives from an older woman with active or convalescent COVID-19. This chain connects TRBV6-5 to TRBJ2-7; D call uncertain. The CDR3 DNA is TGTGCCAGCAGTTTCGCCTACTCCTACGAGCAGTACTTC. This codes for CASSFAYSYEQYF.